The T cell receptor beta chain described here comes from a study of identical twins (dated by TCRdb to the mid-2010s). Background on the whole study: The study deep-sequenced TCR alpha and beta repertoires from monozygotic twins, unrelated adults of various ages and cord blood to test whether fetal clonotypes persist. Replicate twin experiments were performed at different times using different library preparation protocols to rule out contamination. Summary of the overall study and its limitations: Conclusions relied on cross-sectional statistical analysis, since the same donors could not be followed over many years. Fewer insertions were carried by abundant cord blood beta clonotypes; a weaker similar trend was observed in young adult naive repertoires, while no such trend was observed in memory repertoires. Invariant T cells such as MAIT and iNKT could partly confound zero-insertion analyses, although diverse VJ usage argued against such confounding for most clonotypes. The excess sharing between twins in beta out-of-frame sequences was weaker because fewer shared sequences reduced the signal-to-noise ratio. In monozygotic twins, recombination models systematically underestimated out-of-frame TCR alpha sharing, but the models matched the sharing seen between unrelated individuals. Compared with coincidental sharing between unrelated individuals, out-of-frame TCR alpha sequences shared between twins had an excess of sequences with low generation probability.

Only healthy Caucasian donors were included. The twin cohort comprised three pairs of female monozygotic twins, all aged roughly 18 to 30 years. Positive isolation kits from Invitrogen were used to isolate CD4+ and CD8+ T cell populations. V is reduced by 8 bases and J by 5 bases, leaving a spacing of 15 bases between them. From the cysteine up to the phenylalanine, the CDR3 has a length of 14 residues. The only DNA kept is the CDR3, 42 bases in frame from the first base. Library preparation employed 5' RACE. Sequencing instrument: Illumina HiSeq 2000. Template switching added a universal primer binding site, and the final cDNA carried a unique molecular identifier that allowed TCR cDNA molecules to be counted accurately. First-strand cDNA for TCR alpha and beta chains was synthesized from specific primers in the conserved constant-segment region. Each cDNA library was double barcoded, with a SMART-Mk sample barcode plus Illumina barcodes, to control for contamination. TruSeq adapter sequences and Illumina sample barcodes were added in two successive PCR steps. The Illumina HiSeq platform was used with custom primers to sequence TCR alpha and beta cDNA libraries. As for the authors' bioinformatics: Raw reads were processed with MiGEC to extract unique molecular identifiers, and MiXCR was used to determine CDR3 positions. For each individual, recombination models were inferred using an EM algorithm with the repgenHMM and IGoR tools. Shared clonotype analysis was performed with the tcR package in R, normalizing sharing by the product of cloneset sizes. To study raw recombination free of thymic and clonal selection effects, out-of-frame nonproductive sequences were analyzed. TCRdb reprocessing: public reads trimmed at Q25 with fastp, clones called with MiXCR, in-frame beta chains kept. All rows with the same CDR3 protein become a single entry with the most common DNA and genes. The V and J calls and clone size are TCRdb's, not the authors'. This sample lists roughly 190,000 distinct CDR3 sequences; more than 15% were detected once. The top ten clones comprise 40% of the sample.

This clonotype showed up just a few times. Its antigen target is currently unknown. Per-nucleotide qualities are absent, and no much larger clonotype sits a single base away. These data also featured in a second study, about T cells expressing NK-cell markers. The second study reports: About eight donors provided sorted CD3+CD56+NKG2C+, CD3+CD56+NKG2C- and CD3+CD56-NKG2C+ T-cell subsets, whose TCR beta-chain repertoires were profiled. Seven of the eight sequenced donors were HCMV-seropositive and one was HCMV-seronegative. In several experiments an anti-gammadeltaTCR antibody was added to restrict sorting to alphabetaTCR-expressing T cells. In several donors, the dominant CD3+CD56+NKG2C+ clonotypes were among the top 10 CD8+ clonotypes and accounted for roughly 1.0-8% of CD8+ T cells. Those dominant clonotypes were again the most abundant among CD3+CD56-NKG2C+ cells in a handful of donors, at roughly 28.3-65%. Whether the expanded NKG2C-expressing T cell clones were specific for HCMV antigens remained unclear. The eight sequenced donors were randomly selected healthy volunteers, three men and five women. HCMV serostatus was determined by detecting HCMV-specific IgG in serum with a commercial ELISA kit. Reads were demultiplexed and grouped by UMI with MIGEC, and clonotypes were assembled and quantified with MiTCR. Only TCR cDNA sequences supported by at least two reads were kept to exclude erroneous sequences. The tcR package was used for downstream repertoire analysis, and clonotypes were matched between fractions using CDR3 nucleotide sequence together with V segment. VDJmatch was used to annotate antigen specificity against VDJdb, with one amino acid substitution in CDR3 allowed.

The sequence links TRBV12-3 or TRBV12-4 to TRBJ2-2; TRBD2 is possibly the D segment (5 matching bases). The sequencing sample was made of CD8+ T cells sorted from blood. This receptor was taken from a woman younger than 35 in good health. The CDR3 sequence is CASGDLAWTGELFF. The DNA sequence is TGTGCCAGCGGGGATCTAGCTTGGACCGGGGAGCTGTTTTTT.